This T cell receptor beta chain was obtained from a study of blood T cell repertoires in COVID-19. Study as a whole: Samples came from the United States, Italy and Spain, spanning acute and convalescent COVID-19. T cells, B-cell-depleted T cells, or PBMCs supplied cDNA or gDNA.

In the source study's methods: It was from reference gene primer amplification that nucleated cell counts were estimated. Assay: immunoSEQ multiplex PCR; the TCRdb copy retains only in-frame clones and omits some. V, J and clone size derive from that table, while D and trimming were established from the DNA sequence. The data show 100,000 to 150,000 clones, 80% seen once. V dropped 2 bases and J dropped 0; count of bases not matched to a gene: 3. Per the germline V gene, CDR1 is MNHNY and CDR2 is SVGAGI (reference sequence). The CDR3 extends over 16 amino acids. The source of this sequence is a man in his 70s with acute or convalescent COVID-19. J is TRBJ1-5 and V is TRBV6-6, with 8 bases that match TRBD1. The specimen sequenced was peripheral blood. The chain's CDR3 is CASSYRTGSSNQPQHF. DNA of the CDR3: TGTGCCAGCAGTTACCGGACAGGGTCTAGCAATCAGCCCCAGCATTTT.